The present entry profiles one T cell receptor (beta chain) with its context. This entry comes from a study of CD8+ T cells in alopecia areata. The overall study: Administration of oral tofacitinib to treated patients was at 5 to 10 mg twice daily.

Treatment meaning: oral pan-JAK inhibitor, 5-10 mg twice daily. Sequencing relied on a cDNA template that was reverse transcribed from extracted RNA. Profiling relied on immunoSEQ multiplex PCR, and the TCRdb table lists in-frame clones only, not all of them. The sample includes around 100,000 clones, 50% to 60% seen only once; the top ten take around 15%. Looked up from germline, CDR1 is SGHAT and CDR2 is FQNNGV. Trimming took 6 bases from V and 6 from J; bases not matched to a gene: 6. The CDR3 spans 14 residues. The sequence derives from a human donor with alopecia areata. The source material was CD8+ T cells sorted from blood, sampled around week 55, from a patient treated with tofacitinib. The chain uses TRBV11-2 and TRBJ2-2; 8 bases map to TRBD2. CDR3 loop: CASRPPTSAGELFF. The CDR3 DNA reads TGTGCCAGCAGGCCGCCGACTAGCGCCGGGGAGCTGTTTTTT.